This record covers a single T cell receptor beta chain. Sequencing used immunoSEQ multiplex PCR; TCRdb keeps in-frame clones, though not all of them. The sample contains about 480,000 clones, 75% to 85% of which appear only once. This entry comes from a study of shared clonotypes between healthy human individuals. The CDR3 consists of 13 residues. The germline V gene has CDR1 SGHDT and CDR2 YYEEEE. V lost 9 bases and J lost 5, with 16 bases in between. The sample comprised PBMCs. The sequence was collected from a woman aged 40 to 55 in good health. Some clones in this sample may be carry-over from other donors' samples. V and J are TRBV5-6 and TRBJ2-3; D might be TRBD1 (5 bases). Here the CDR3 DNA reads TGTGCCATCTCCTCAGGGCTCGGAGATACGCAGTATTTT. The encoded protein is CAISSGLGDTQYF.